The clone carrying this TCR beta chain showed up many times. The data derive from a study of early T cells in non-severe SARS-CoV-2 infection. Trimming at V came to 1 base and at J to 4 bases, leaving 7 bases not matched to a gene. This CDR3 spans 15 amino acids. Germline CDR1 SGHAT, CDR2 FQNNGV. MiXCR was run by TCRdb on the 5' RACE reads, yielding one entry per CDR3 protein. The sample has about 50,000 distinct CDR3 sequences, approximately 11% seen once. Sequenced input: whole blood. V is TRBV11-2 and J is TRBJ2-7; 7 bases fit TRBD2. The TCR was taken from an adult who was a healthcare worker with PCR-confirmed SARS-CoV-2 infection or an uninfected control (not recorded which). Here the CDR3 DNA reads TGTGCCAGCAGCTTAGCGGGAGGAACCATTTACGAGCAGTACTTC. It encodes CASSLAGGTIYEQYF.